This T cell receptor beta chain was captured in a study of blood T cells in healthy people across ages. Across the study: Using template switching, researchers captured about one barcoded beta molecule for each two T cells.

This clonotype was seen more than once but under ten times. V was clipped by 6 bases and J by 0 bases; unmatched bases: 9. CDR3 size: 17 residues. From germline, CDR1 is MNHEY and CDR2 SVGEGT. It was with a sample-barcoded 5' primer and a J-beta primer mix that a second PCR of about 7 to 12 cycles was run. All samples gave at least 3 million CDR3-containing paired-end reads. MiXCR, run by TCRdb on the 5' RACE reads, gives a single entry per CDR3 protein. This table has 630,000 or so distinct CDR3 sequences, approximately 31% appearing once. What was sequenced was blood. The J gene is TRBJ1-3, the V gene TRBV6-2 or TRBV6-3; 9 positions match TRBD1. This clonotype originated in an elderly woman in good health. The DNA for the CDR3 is TGTGCCAGCAGACGACCACGACAGGGGGGCTCTGGAAACACCATATATTTT. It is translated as CASRRPRQGGSGNTIYF.